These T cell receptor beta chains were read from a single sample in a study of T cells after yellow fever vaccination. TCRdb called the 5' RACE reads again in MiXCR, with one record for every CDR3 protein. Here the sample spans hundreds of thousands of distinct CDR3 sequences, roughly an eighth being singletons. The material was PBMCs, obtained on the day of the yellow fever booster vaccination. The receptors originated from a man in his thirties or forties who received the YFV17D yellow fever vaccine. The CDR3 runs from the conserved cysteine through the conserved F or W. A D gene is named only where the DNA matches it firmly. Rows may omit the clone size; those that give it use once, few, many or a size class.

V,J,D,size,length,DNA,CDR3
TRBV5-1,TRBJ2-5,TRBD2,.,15,TGCGCCAGCCGAGACCCTAGCGGGAGTACAGAGACCCAGTACTTC,CASRDPSGSTETQYF
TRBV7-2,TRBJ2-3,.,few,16,TGTGCCAGCAGCCCGAGGCTTATCGGGGGCACAGATACGCAGTATTTT,CASSPRLIGGTDTQYF
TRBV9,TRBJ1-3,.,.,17,TGTGCCAGCAGCGTTTCGGGGTGGGTCGACTCTGGAAACACCATATATTTT,CASSVSGWVDSGNTIYF
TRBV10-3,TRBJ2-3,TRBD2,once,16,TGTGCCATCAGTGAGTCTGCTAGCGGTGACACAGATACGCAGTATTTT,CAISESASGDTDTQYF
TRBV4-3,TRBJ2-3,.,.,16,TGCGCCAGCAGCTCCACAACCCAGGGCTGGACAGATACGCAGTATTTT,CASSSTTQGWTDTQYF
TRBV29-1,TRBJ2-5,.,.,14,TGCAGCGTTGAAGGGGCAGGCCCGCAAGAGACCCAGTACTTC,CSVEGAGPQETQYF
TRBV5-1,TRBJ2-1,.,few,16,TGCGCCAGCAGCTTACAAGCGGACCGGACCTACAATGAGCAGTTCTTC,CASSLQADRTYNEQFF
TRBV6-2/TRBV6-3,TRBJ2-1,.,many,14,TGTGCCAGCAGCCGGCCGAGCTCCTACAATGAGCAGTTCTTC,CASSRPSSYNEQFF
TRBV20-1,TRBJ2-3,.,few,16,TGCAGTGCCCCCCCGCAGGAGAGGACCTTCGGGGATACGCAGTATTTT,CSAPPQERTFGDTQYF
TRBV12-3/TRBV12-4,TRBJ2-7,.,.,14,TGTGCCAGCAGTCTAGGTGCGATTCTGGGGGAGCAGTACTTC,CASSLGAILGEQYF
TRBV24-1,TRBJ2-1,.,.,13,TGTGCCACCAGTGATCCGGCGGGGAATGAGCAGTTCTTC,CATSDPAGNEQFF
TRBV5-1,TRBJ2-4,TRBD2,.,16,TGCGCCAGCAGCCCCTTAGCGGGAGCGGCCAAAAACATTCAGTACTTC,CASSPLAGAAKNIQYF
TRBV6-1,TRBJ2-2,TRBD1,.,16,TGTGCCAGCAGGGGCTACGACAGGGGGCATACCGGGGAGCTGTTTTTT,CASRGYDRGHTGELFF
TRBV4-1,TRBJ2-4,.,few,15,TGCGCCAGCAGCCAACCCGGAGGACAGCAAAACATTCAGTACTTC,CASSQPGGQQNIQYF
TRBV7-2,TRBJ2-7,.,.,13,TGTGCCAGCAGCGCCGCTACCGCCTACGAGCAGTACTTC,CASSAATAYEQYF
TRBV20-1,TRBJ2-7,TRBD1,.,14,TGCAGTGCTAGCGACAGGGTGATCGGGTACGAGCAGTACTTC,CSASDRVIGYEQYF
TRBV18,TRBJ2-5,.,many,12,TGTGCCAGCTCACAGGTCGCAGAGACCCAGTACTTC,CASSQVAETQYF
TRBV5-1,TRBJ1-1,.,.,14,TGCGCCAGCAGCATGAGACATGCAGACACTGAAGCTTTCTTT,CASSMRHADTEAFF
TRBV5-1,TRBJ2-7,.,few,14,TGCGCCAGCAGCTTGGACACGACTGCCTACGAGCAGTACTTC,CASSLDTTAYEQYF
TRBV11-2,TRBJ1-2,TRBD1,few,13,TGTGCCAGCAGCTTAAGGACAGGGGTTGGCTACACCTTC,CASSLRTGVGYTF
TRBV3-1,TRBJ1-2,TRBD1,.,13,TGTGCCAGCAGCCAAATGGACAGGCATGGCTACACCTTC,CASSQMDRHGYTF
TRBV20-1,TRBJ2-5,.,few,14,TGCAGTGCTAGTCAGGGGGGGCCTAAAGAGACCCAGTACTTC,CSASQGGPKETQYF
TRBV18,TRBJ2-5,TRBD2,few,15,TGTGCCAGCTCACCAAGCCGGCAGCGGGGAGAGACCCAGTACTTC,CASSPSRQRGETQYF
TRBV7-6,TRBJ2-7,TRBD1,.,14,TGTGCCAGCAGCCGTGAGGACAGGGGCTACGAGCAGTACTTC,CASSREDRGYEQYF
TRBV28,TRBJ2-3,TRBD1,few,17,TGTGCCAGCACTCCCGGGACAGGGGTATGGGGCACAGATACGCAGTATTTT,CASTPGTGVWGTDTQYF
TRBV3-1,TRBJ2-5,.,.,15,TGTGCCAGCAGCCATCTATTGGCGGAGCAAGAGACCCAGTACTTC,CASSHLLAEQETQYF
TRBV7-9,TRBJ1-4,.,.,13,TGTGCCAGCAGCCTTTCTGCCGGGGAAAAACTGTTTTTT,CASSLSAGEKLFF
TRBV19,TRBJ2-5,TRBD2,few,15,TGTGCCAGTAGTAGGAGACTAGCGGGACAAGAGACCCAGTACTTC,CASSRRLAGQETQYF
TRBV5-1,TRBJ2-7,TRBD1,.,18,TGCGCCAGCAGCTTGGATCCTATGAGAAAGGGGGCAACCTACGAGCAGTACTTC,CASSLDPMRKGATYEQYF
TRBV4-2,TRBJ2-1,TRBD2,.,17,TGTGCCAGCAGACAGGGCGTAGGACGCGGGGGGGTCGCTGAGCAGTTCTTC,CASRQGVGRGGVAEQFF
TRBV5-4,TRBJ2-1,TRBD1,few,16,TGTGCCAGCAGCCAAAAACAGGGGGCCCGGTACAATGAGCAGTTCTTC,CASSQKQGARYNEQFF
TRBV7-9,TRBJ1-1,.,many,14,TGTGCCAGCAGCTTAGCGAGGGGTGGAACTGAAGCTTTCTTT,CASSLARGGTEAFF
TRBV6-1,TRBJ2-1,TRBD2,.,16,TGTGCCAGCGGGGGACTAGCGGCAAGCTCCTACAATGAGCAGTTCTTC,CASGGLAASSYNEQFF
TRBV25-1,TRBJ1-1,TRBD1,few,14,TGTGCCAGCAGTAACAGGGGGCAGAAGGCTGAAGCTTTCTTT,CASSNRGQKAEAFF
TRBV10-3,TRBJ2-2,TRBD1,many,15,TGTGCCATCAGCTTTGGGACAGGGAATAACGGGGAGCTGTTTTTT,CAISFGTGNNGELFF
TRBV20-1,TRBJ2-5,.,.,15,TGCAGTGCCGCCGTTCAGGTGGGGATCCAAGAGACCCAGTACTTC,CSAAVQVGIQETQYF
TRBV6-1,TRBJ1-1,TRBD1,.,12,TGTGCCAGCAGCGAGGGACAGGTTGAAGCTTTCTTT,CASSEGQVEAFF
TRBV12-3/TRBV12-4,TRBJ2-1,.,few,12,TGTGCCAGCACCGGGACTGACAATGAGCAGTTCTTC,CASTGTDNEQFF
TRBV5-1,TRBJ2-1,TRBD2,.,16,TGCGCCAGCAGCTTGGAGGTGACTAGCGGGCACAATGAGCAGTTCTTC,CASSLEVTSGHNEQFF
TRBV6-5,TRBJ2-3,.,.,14,TGTGCCAGCAGTTACAATCCCCCCGGGGGTACGCAGTATTTT,CASSYNPPGGTQYF
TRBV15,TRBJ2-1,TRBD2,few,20,TGTGCCACCAGCAATACAGGACTAGCGGGACCCGGAAGCTCCTACAATGAGCAGTTCTTC,CATSNTGLAGPGSSYNEQFF
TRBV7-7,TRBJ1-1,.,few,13,TGTGCTAGCAGCCCCGGAACCGGGACAAGGCCTTTCTTT,CASSPGTGTRPFF
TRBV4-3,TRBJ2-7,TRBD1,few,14,TGCGCCAGCAGCCTAACGACAGGGAGTTACGAGCAGTACTTC,CASSLTTGSYEQYF
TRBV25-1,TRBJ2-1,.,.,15,TGTGCCAGCCGCCCCCCGGGTGGAAGATACAATGAGCAGTTCTTC,CASRPPGGRYNEQFF
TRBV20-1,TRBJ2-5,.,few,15,TGCAGTGCTAGAGATCCGGGGCAGGGGCATGAGACCCAGTACTTC,CSARDPGQGHETQYF
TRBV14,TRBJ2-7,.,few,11,TGTGCCAGCAGCCACAGGGGCGAGCAGTACTTC,CASSHRGEQYF
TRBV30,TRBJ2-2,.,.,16,TGTGCCTGGAGAGCAACTCAGGGTTTCAGCACCGGGGAGCTGTTTTTT,CAWRATQGFSTGELFF